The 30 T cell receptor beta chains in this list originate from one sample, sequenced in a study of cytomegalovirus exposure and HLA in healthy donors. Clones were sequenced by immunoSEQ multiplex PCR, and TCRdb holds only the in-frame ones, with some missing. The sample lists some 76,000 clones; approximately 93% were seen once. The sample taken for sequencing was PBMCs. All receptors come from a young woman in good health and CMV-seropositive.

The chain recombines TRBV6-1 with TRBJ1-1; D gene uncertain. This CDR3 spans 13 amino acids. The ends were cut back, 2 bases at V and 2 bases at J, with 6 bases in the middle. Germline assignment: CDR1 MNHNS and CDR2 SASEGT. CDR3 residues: CASSESTNTEAFF. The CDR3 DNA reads TGTGCCAGCAGTGAATCGACAAACACTGAAGCTTTCTTT.

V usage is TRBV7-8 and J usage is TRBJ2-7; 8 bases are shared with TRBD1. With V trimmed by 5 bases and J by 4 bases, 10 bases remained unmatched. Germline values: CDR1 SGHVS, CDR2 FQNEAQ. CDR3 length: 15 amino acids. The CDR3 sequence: CASSLYGQGMYEQYF. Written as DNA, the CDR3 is TGTGCCAGCAGCCTTTACGGACAGGGAATGTACGAGCAGTACTTC.

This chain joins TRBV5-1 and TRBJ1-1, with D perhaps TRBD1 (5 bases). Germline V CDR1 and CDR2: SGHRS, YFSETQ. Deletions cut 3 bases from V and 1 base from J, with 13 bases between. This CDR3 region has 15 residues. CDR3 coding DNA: TGCGCCAGCAGCTGGGGGGGAGGGGAGAACACTGAAGCTTTCTTT. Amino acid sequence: CASSWGGGENTEAFF.

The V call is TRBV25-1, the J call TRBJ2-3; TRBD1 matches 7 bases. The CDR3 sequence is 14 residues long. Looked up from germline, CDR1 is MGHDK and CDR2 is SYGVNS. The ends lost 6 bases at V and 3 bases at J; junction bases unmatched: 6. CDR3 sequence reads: CASRPGQSTDTQYF. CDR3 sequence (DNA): TGTGCCAGCAGACCGGGACAGTCTACAGATACGCAGTATTTT.

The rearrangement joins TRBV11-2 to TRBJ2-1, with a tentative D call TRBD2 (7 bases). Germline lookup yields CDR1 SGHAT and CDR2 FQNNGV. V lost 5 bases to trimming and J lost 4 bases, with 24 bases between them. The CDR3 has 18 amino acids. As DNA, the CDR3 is TGTGCCAGCAGCCCCCCGCGGGGGACACGGGTCGATTACAATGAGCAGTTCTTC. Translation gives CASSPPRGTRVDYNEQFF.

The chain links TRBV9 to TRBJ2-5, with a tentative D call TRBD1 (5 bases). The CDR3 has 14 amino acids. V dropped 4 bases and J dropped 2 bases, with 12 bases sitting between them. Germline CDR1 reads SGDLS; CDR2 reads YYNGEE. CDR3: CASSPQTEQETQYF. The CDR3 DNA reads TGTGCCAGCAGCCCACAGACAGAACAAGAGACCCAGTACTTC.

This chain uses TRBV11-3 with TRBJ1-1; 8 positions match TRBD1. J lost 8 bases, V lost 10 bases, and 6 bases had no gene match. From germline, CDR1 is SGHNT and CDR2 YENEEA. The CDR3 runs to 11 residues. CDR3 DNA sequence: TGTGCCACACAGGGGGTAAACGAAGCTTTCTTT. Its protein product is CATQGVNEAFF. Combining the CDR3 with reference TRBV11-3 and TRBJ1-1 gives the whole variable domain EAGVVQSPRYKIIEKKQPVAFWCNPISGHNTLYWYLQNLGQGPELLIRYENEEAVDDSQLPKDRFSAERLKGVDSTLKIQPAELGDSAVYLCATQGVNEAFFGQGTRLTVV.

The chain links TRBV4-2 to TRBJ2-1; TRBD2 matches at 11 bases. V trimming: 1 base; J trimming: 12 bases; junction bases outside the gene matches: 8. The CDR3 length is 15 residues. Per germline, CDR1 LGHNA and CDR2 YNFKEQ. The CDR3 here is CASSQVGTSGSGQFF. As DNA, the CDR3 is TGTGCCAGCAGCCAAGTTGGTACTAGCGGGAGCGGGCAGTTCTTC.

For the CDR3, the DNA is TGTGCCAGCCAAACTAGGGCGGGAGTTGGAGAGACCCAGTACTTC. It is translated as CASQTRAGVGETQYF. V and J are TRBV28 and TRBJ2-5, with 7 bases that match TRBD2. Looked up from germline, CDR1 is MDHEN and CDR2 is SYDVKM. V lost 8 bases to trimming and J lost 4 bases; unmatched junction nucleotides: 13. CDR3 size: 15 residues.

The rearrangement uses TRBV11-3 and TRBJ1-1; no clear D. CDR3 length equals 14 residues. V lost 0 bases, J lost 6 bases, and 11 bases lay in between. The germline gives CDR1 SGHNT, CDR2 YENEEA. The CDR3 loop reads CASSLEGRTAEAFF. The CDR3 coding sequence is TGTGCCAGCAGCTTAGAAGGGAGGACGGCTGAAGCTTTCTTT. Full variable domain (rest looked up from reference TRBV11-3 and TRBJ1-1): EAGVVQSPRYKIIEKKQPVAFWCNPISGHNTLYWYLQNLGQGPELLIRYENEEAVDDSQLPKDRFSAERLKGVDSTLKIQPAELGDSAVYLCASSLEGRTAEAFFGQGTRLTVV.

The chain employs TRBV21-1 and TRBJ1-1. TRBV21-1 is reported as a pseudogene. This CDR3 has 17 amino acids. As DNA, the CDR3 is TGTGCCAGCAGCAAAGTATCGCGCAGGGAGGGGGACACTGAAGCTTTCTTT. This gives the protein CASSKVSRREGDTEAFF.

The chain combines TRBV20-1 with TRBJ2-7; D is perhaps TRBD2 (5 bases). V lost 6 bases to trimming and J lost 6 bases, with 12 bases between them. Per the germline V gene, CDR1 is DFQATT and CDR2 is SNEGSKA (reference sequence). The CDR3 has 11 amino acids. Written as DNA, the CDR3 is TGCAGTGCGGGCCTAGCTGCCGAGCAGTACTTC. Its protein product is CSAGLAAEQYF.

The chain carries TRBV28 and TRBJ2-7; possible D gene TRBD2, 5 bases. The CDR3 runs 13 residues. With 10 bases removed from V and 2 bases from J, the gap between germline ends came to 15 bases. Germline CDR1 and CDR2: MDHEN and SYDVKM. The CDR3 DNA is TGTGCCACCCGAGGGAGAGAAGCCTACGAGCAGTACTTC. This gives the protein CATRGREAYEQYF.

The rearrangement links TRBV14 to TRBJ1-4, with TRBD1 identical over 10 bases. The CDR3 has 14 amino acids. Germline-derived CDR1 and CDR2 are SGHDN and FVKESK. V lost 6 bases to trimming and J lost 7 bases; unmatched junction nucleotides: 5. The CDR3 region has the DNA TGTGCCAGCAGAGGGACAGGGGAGAGTGAAAAACTGTTTTTT. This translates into CASRGTGESEKLFF.

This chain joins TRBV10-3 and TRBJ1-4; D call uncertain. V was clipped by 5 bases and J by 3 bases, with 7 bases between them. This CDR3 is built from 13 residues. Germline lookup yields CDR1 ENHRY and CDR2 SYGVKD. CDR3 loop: CAISQIPNEKLFF. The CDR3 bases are TGTGCCATCAGTCAGATACCTAATGAAAAACTGTTTTTT.

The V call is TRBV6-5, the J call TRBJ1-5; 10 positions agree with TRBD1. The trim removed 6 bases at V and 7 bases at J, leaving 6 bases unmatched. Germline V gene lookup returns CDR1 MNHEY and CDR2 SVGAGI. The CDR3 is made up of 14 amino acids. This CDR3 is CASRGTGEGQPQHF. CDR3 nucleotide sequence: TGTGCCAGCAGGGGGACAGGGGAAGGACAGCCCCAGCATTTT.

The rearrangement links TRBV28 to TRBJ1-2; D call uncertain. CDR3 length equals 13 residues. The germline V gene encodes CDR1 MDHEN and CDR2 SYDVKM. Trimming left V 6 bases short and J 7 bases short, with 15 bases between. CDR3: CASSGRRGGGYTF. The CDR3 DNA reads TGTGCCAGCAGCGGAAGGCGGGGTGGTGGCTACACCTTC.

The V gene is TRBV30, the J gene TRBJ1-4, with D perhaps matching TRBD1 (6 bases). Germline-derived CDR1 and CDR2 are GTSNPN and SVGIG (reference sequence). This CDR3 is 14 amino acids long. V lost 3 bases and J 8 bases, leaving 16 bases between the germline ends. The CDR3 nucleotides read TGTGCCTGGAGCCCGGGACACCGAGGGGAAAAACTGTTTTTT. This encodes CAWSPGHRGEKLFF.

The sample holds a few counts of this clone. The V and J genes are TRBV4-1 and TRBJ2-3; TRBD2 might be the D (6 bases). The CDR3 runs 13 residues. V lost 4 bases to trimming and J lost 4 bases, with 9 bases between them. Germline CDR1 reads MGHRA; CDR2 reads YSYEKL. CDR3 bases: TGCGCCAGCAGCCTGACTAGGCCAGATACGCAGTATTTT. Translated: CASSLTRPDTQYF.

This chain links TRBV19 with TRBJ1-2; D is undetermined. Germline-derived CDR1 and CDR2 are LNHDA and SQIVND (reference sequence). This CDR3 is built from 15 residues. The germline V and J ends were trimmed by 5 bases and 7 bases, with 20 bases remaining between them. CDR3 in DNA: TGTGCCAGTAGTCAGGCGTCAGCTAGCTCTTCTGGCTACACCTTC. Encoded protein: CASSQASASSSGYTF.

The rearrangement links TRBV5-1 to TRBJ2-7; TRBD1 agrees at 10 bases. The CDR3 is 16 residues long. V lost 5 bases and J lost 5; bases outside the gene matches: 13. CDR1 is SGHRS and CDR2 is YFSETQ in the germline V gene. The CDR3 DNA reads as TGCGCCAGCAGTGAGGGGGGACAGGGGCCCTTCAACGAGCAGTACTTC. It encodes CASSEGGQGPFNEQYF.

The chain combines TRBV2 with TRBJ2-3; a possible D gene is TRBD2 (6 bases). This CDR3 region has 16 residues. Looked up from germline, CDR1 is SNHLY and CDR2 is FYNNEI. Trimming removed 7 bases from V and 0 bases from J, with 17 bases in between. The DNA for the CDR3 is TGTGCCAGCAAACGGGTTCTAGCGATCAGCACAGATACGCAGTATTTT. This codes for CASKRVLAISTDTQYF. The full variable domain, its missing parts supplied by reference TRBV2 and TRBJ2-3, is EPEVTQTPSHQVTQMGQEVILRCVPISNHLYFYWYRQILGQKVEFLVSFYNNEISEKSEIFDDQFSVERPDGSNFTLKIRSTKLEDSAMYFCASKRVLAISTDTQYFGPGTRLTVL.

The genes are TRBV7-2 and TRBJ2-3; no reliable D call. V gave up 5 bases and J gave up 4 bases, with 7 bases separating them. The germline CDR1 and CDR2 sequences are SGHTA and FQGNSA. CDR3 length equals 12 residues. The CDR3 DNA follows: TGTGCCAGCAGCATCGCGCCAGATACGCAGTATTTT. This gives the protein CASSIAPDTQYF.

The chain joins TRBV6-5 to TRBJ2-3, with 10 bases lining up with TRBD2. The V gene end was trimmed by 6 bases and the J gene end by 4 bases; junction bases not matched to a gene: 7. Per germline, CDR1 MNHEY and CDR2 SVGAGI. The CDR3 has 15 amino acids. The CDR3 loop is CASSPGLARADTQYF. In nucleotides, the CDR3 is TGTGCCAGCAGCCCGGGACTAGCGAGGGCAGATACGCAGTATTTT.

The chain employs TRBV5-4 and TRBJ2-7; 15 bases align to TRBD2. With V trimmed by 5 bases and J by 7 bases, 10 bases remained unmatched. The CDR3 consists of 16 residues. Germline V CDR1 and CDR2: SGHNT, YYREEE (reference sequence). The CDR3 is CASREGGLAGGGEQYF. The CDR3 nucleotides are TGTGCCAGCAGAGAAGGGGGACTAGCGGGAGGTGGGGAGCAGTACTTC.

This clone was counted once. DNA for the CDR3: TGTGCCAGCAGATACAGACAGGGCGATACGCAGTATTTT. Residues: CASRYRQGDTQYF. J is TRBJ2-3 and V is TRBV7-9; 7 bases fit TRBD1. The junction had 6 bases not matched to a gene; V was cut back by 6 bases and J by 6 bases. This CDR3 has 13 amino acids. Germline assignment: CDR1 SEHNR and CDR2 FQNEAQ (reference sequence).

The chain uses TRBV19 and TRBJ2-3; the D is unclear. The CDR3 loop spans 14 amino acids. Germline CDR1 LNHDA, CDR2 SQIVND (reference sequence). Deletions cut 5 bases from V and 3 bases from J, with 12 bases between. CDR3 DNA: TGTGCCAGTAGTCCCGCGCCGAGGACAGATACGCAGTATTTT. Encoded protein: CASSPAPRTDTQYF. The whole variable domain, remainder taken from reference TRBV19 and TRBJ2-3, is DGGITQSPKYLFRKEGQNVTLSCEQNLNHDAMYWYRQDPGQGLRLIYYSQIVNDFQKGDIAEGYSVSREKKESFPLTVTSAQKNPTAFYLCASSPAPRTDTQYFGPGTRLTVL.

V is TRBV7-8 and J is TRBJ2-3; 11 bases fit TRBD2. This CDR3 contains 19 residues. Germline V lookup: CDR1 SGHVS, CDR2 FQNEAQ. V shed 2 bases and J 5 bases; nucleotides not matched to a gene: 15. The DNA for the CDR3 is TGTGCCAGCAGCTTAACTATTAGCGGGAGGGCCAAGGTTAAAGATACGCAGTATTTT. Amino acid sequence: CASSLTISGRAKVKDTQYF.

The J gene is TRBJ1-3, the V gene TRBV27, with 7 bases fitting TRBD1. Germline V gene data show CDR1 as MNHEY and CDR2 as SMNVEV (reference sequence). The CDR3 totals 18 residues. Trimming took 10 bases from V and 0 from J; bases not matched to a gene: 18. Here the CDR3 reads CATGTHRGRSLSGNTIYF. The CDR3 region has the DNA TGTGCCACTGGGACCCACAGGGGAAGATCGCTCTCTGGAAACACCATATATTTT.

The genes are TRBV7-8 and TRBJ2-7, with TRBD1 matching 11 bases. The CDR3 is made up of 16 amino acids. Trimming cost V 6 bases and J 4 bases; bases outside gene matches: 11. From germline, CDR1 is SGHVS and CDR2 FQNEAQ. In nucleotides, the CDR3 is TGTGCCAGCAGTCACCCGGGACAGGGGGTTTCATACGAGCAGTACTTC. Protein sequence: CASSHPGQGVSYEQYF.